Below are 14 T cell receptor beta chains sequenced from a single sample in a study of regulatory T cells in long-lasting Graves disease. TCR beta libraries were built with iRepertoire HTBI primers and Arm-PCR of CDR3 regions. TCRdb reprocessed the multiplex PCR reads via MiXCR and lists one record per CDR3 protein. The sample yields a few hundred thousand distinct CDR3 sequences, roughly 21% seen once. Specified time point: persistent/refractory GD, antithyroid drugs over 5 years with positive TRAb. The TCR library was made from RNA extracted from PBMCs. Material: peripheral blood mononuclear cells (PBMCs), obtained when the disease was refractory, from a patient treated with antithyroid drugs. Receptors originate from a female donor with Graves disease.

This clonotype was observed a few times. The gene calls are TRBV11-1 and TRBJ1-2; D ambiguous. Germline CDR1 and CDR2: SGHAT and FQDESV (reference sequence). Trimming stripped 5 bases from V and 2 bases from J, with 9 bases between. The CDR3 is 13 residues long. For the CDR3, the DNA is TGTGCCAGCAGCGTATGGGCGAACTATGGCTACACCTTC. Translation: CASSVWANYGYTF.

In regard to this clonotype: Since a much larger clone is just one base distant, this may be a read error. The rearrangement links TRBV28 to TRBJ2-2, with 12 bases that match TRBD1. J gave up 7 bases and V 2 bases, and 5 bases lay outside the gene matches. The CDR3 is 16 amino acids. The germline V gene encodes CDR1 MDHEN and CDR2 SYDVKM. This chain's CDR3 is CASSLTGTGGHGELFF. The CDR3 region has the DNA TGTGCCAGCAGTTTAACCGGGACAGGGGGCCACGGGGAGCTGTTTTTT.

This clonotype was seen at least ten times. The chain links TRBV28 to TRBJ2-4; 10 bases align to TRBD2. J lost 3 bases, V lost 2 bases, and 13 bases had no gene match. Germline V gene data show CDR1 as MDHEN and CDR2 as SYDVKM. This CDR3 has 19 amino acids. The CDR3 here is CASSLNKARLAGNKNIQYF. As DNA, the CDR3 is TGTGCCAGCAGTTTAAACAAGGCCAGACTAGCGGGCAACAAAAACATTCAGTACTTC.

The rearrangement uses TRBV6-2 or TRBV6-3 and TRBJ1-1; TRBD1 agrees at 9 bases. Trimming removed 6 bases from V and 8 bases from J; junction bases left unmatched: 13. Germline CDR1 is MNHEY and CDR2 is SVGEGT. CDR3 size: 15 residues. CDR3 coding DNA: TGTGCCAGCAGGGGGGACAGGGAGTCCCTAAACGAAGCTTTCTTT. Translating it yields CASRGDRESLNEAFF.

This clonotype appeared once. The chain is built from TRBV7-9 and TRBJ1-4; D gene ambiguous. Germline V lookup: CDR1 SEHNR, CDR2 FQNEAQ (reference sequence). The V and J ends lost 4 bases and 8 bases respectively, with 17 bases between them. CDR3 length: 15 residues. In DNA, the CDR3 is TGTGCCAGCAGCTCCACTGTCGGGATTGGCGAAAAACTGTTTTTT. Translated, it gives CASSSTVGIGEKLFF.

This clonotype was counted many times. The chain joins TRBV2 to TRBJ2-2; D possibly corresponds to TRBD1 (6 bases). The CDR3 sequence is 15 residues long. CDR1 and CDR2 (germline): SNHLY, FYNNEI. V was shortened by 8 bases and J by 0 bases, with 13 bases between the two germline ends. The CDR3 loop is CASLKGTTNTGELFF. CDR3 DNA: TGTGCCAGCTTAAAGGGGACAACGAACACCGGGGAGCTGTTTTTT.

CDR3 sequence (DNA): TGCAGCGCTCACCTAGCGGGAGGGTACGAGCAGTACTTC. Its translation is CSAHLAGGYEQYF. This chain links TRBV29-1 with TRBJ2-7, with 12 bases matching TRBD2. V was clipped by 7 bases and J by 4 bases; unmatched bases: 5. Germline lookup yields CDR1 SQVTM and CDR2 ANQGSEA. This CDR3 is 13 amino acids long.

This clonotype has just a few counts. V is TRBV28 and J is TRBJ2-1, with D tentatively TRBD2 (5 bases). This CDR3 spans 12 amino acids. V lost 7 bases and J lost 8, with 12 bases in between. The V gene's germline CDR1 is MDHEN and CDR2 SYDVKM. In DNA form, the CDR3 reads TGTGCCAGCAAACCTTCGGGGTATGAGCAGTTCTTC. Amino acids: CASKPSGYEQFF. The complete variable domain, with remaining parts taken from reference TRBV28 and TRBJ2-1, reads DVKVTQSSRYLVKRTGEKVFLECVQDMDHENMFWYRQDPGLGLRLIYFSYDVKMKEKGDIPEGYSVSREKKERFSLILESASTNQTSMYLCASKPSGYEQFFGPGTRLTVL.

This clonotype was detected a few times. This chain uses TRBV27 with TRBJ2-7; 7 positions agree with TRBD1. The CDR3 runs to 13 residues. Trimming removed 6 bases from V and 2 bases from J; junction bases left unmatched: 4. CDR1 is MNHEY and CDR2 is SMNVEV in the germline V gene (reference sequence). The chain's CDR3 is CASRRTGAYEQYF. The DNA for the CDR3 is TGTGCCAGCAGGCGGACAGGAGCCTACGAGCAGTACTTC.

This clonotype was seen many times. The V gene is TRBV28, the J gene TRBJ2-7; D may match TRBD1 or TRBD2 (7 bases each). The CDR3 has 14 residues. Trimming cost V 7 bases and J 2 bases, with 15 bases left between them. From germline, CDR1 is MDHEN and CDR2 SYDVKM. The CDR3 loop is CASMGGGLPYEQYF. For the CDR3, the DNA is TGTGCCAGCATGGGAGGGGGCCTACCCTACGAGCAGTACTTC.

The chain combines TRBV27 with TRBJ2-7; 8 bases match TRBD1. The germline gives CDR1 MNHEY, CDR2 SMNVEV (reference sequence). CDR3 length: 16 residues. Losses at the gene ends were 7 bases for V and 2 bases for J; bases not matched to a gene: 13. CDR3 protein: CASTTLGGQEAYEQYF. As DNA, the CDR3 is TGTGCCAGCACCACCTTAGGGGGACAGGAGGCCTACGAGCAGTACTTC.

The chain joins TRBV9 to TRBJ2-7, with no clear D. The CDR3 is 15 amino acids. V was clipped by 1 base and J by 0 bases, with 11 bases between them. The V gene's germline CDR1 is SGDLS and CDR2 YYNGEE. CDR3 region: CASSVRYGSSYEQYF. DNA for the CDR3: TGTGCCAGCAGCGTAAGGTACGGAAGCTCCTACGAGCAGTACTTC.

In this sample, this clonotype turned up a few times. The V call is TRBV18, the J call TRBJ2-7, with D hard to call. Trimming left V 5 bases short and J 1 base short, with 12 bases between. The CDR3 spans 14 residues. From germline, CDR1 is KGHSH and CDR2 LQKENI. CDR3 in DNA: TGTGCCAGCTCATCGTTTGATGATTCCTACGAGCAGTACTTC. This sequence encodes CASSSFDDSYEQYF.

The chain couples TRBV20-1 to TRBJ1-6; maybe TRBD1 (6 bases). CDR1 and CDR2 from the germline V gene are DFQATT and SNEGSKA (reference sequence). V was trimmed by 0 bases and J by 10 bases, leaving 13 bases between them. The CDR3 covers 14 residues. The CDR3 sequence: CSARESRGESPLHF. DNA for the CDR3: TGCAGTGCTAGAGAATCCAGGGGTGAATCACCCCTCCACTTT.